Each of the 24 T cell receptor beta chains below was sequenced from the same sample in a study of T cells in Graves' hyperthyroidism and ophthalmopathy. RNA transcripts provided the source from which TCR beta CDR3 regions were amplified. When the TCR CDR3 underwent first-round RT-PCR, the HTBI primer set was used. In TCRdb, the multiplex PCR reads were re-called with MiXCR into one record per CDR3 protein. The sample contains about 610,000 distinct CDR3 sequences, more than 15% of which appear only once. The specimen was blood. These receptors were taken from a woman aged 40 to 50 with Graves' ophthalmopathy.

In its sample, this clonotype was seen many times. The chain has TRBV7-8 and TRBJ1-1, with D tentatively TRBD1 (5 bases). This CDR3 spans 17 amino acids. Germline values: CDR1 SGHVS, CDR2 FQNEAQ. V dropped 2 bases and J dropped 1 base, with 17 bases sitting between them. The CDR3 spells CASSLWAQGVGNTEAFF. The DNA for the CDR3 is TGTGCCAGCAGCTTATGGGCCCAGGGTGTAGGGAACACTGAAGCTTTCTTT.

In nucleotides, the CDR3 is TGTGCCAGCAGCTCCCCGACACTATCCACGGCGGATACGCAGTATTTT. Translating it yields CASSSPTLSTADTQYF. The chain couples TRBV5-5 to TRBJ2-3; D gene uncertain. V shed 3 bases and J shed 6 bases, with 20 bases lying between them. This CDR3 has 16 amino acids. CDR1 and CDR2 from the germline V gene are SGHKS and YYEKEE (reference sequence).

The chain recombines TRBV27 with TRBJ2-5; TRBD1 matches 9 bases. CDR3 length: 15 amino acids. J lost 6 bases, V lost 5 bases, and 10 bases had no gene match. Germline values: CDR1 MNHEY, CDR2 SMNVEV (reference sequence). DNA for the CDR3: TGTGCCAGCAGTCCTAGTAAGGGGACAGGGAAGACCCAGTACTTC. Encoded protein: CASSPSKGTGKTQYF.

This clonotype was found a few times. The V gene is TRBV12-3 or TRBV12-4, the J gene TRBJ2-2; D is uncertain. CDR3 length: 14 amino acids. Trimming shortened V by 5 bases and J by 6 bases, and 13 bases separated the two germline ends. The CDR3 sequence is CASSTGLLAGELFF. The CDR3 DNA reads TGTGCCAGCAGTACCGGGCTCCTGGCCGGGGAGCTGTTTTTT.

In its sample, this clonotype was seen a few times. The chain uses TRBV6-2 or TRBV6-3 and TRBJ1-5; D not resolved. The CDR3 loop spans 12 amino acids. Germline CDR1 is MNHEY and CDR2 is SVGEGT. V lost 2 bases, J lost 4 bases, and 3 bases lay in between. The CDR3 loop reads CASSYANQPQHF. Written as DNA, the CDR3 is TGTGCCAGCAGTTACGCTAATCAGCCCCAGCATTTT.

This clonotype was seen a handful of times. As DNA, the CDR3 is TGTGCCAGTAGGATGACGGGGGGAGGGGCCAATGAGCAGTTCTTC. It translates to CASRMTGGGANEQFF. The chain is built from TRBV11-2 and TRBJ2-1, with TRBD2 identical over 7 bases. Trimming at V came to 9 bases and at J to 6 bases, leaving 14 bases not matched to a gene. In germline, CDR1 is SGHAT, CDR2 FQNNGV. The CDR3 spans 15 residues.

On this clonotype itself: A read error may be the cause here, since a much bigger clone is one base away. The chain recombines TRBV10-3 with TRBJ2-3; 11 bases match TRBD2. The CDR3 is 16 residues long. Germline V gene sequence: CDR1 ENHRY, CDR2 SYGVKD. The trim removed 3 bases at V and 2 bases at J, leaving 4 bases unmatched. CDR3 in amino acids: CAISDASGRSTDTQYF. For the CDR3, the DNA is TGTGCCATCAGTGACGCTAGCGGGAGGTCCACAGATACGCAGTATTTT.

This clonotype was recorded many times. The gene calls are TRBV5-1 and TRBJ2-3; D is undetermined. The CDR3 contains 18 residues. CDR1 and CDR2 from the germline V gene are SGHRS and YFSETQ. V lost 6 bases and J lost 1, with 24 bases in between. CDR3 residues: CASKNGPNTGPGTDTQYF. CDR3 DNA sequence: TGCGCCAGCAAGAATGGGCCAAATACGGGCCCTGGCACAGATACGCAGTATTTT.

The table lists this clonotype with many counts. J is TRBJ2-5 and V is TRBV3-1, with 7 nucleotides matching TRBD1. Germline V gene sequence: CDR1 LGHDT, CDR2 YNNKEL (reference sequence). V lost 4 bases, J lost 0 bases, and 11 bases stayed unmatched. This CDR3 region has 17 residues. CDR3: CASSRPRTGTYQETQYF. The CDR3 DNA is TGTGCCAGCAGCCGGCCTAGGACAGGAACGTACCAAGAGACCCAGTACTTC.

For this clonotype: A junction end diverges from the germline sequence, so it may reflect a read error. This chain links TRBV7-2 with TRBJ1-5, with 9 positions matching TRBD1. This CDR3 has 14 amino acids. Germline V gene data show CDR1 as SGHTA and CDR2 as FQGNSA. This CDR3 reads CASSAGTGNLPQHF. The CDR3 coding sequence is TGTGCCAGCAGCGCGGGGACAGGGAATCTGCCCCAGCATTTT.

V gene TRBV12-3 or TRBV12-4 combines with J gene TRBJ1-5; D is unresolved. With 4 bases removed from V and 7 bases from J, the gap between germline ends came to 11 bases. This CDR3 region has 13 residues. The CDR3 region is CASSSLQRQPQHF. In DNA, the CDR3 is TGTGCCAGCAGTTCCCTACAGAGGCAGCCCCAGCATTTT.

This clonotype was found many times. This rearrangement joins TRBV29-1 to TRBJ2-3; possibly TRBD2 for D (6 bases). The CDR3 spans 15 residues. Trimming left V 5 bases short and J 5 bases short, with 20 bases between. Germline V gives CDR1 SQVTM, CDR2 ANQGSEA. CDR3 DNA: TGCAGCGTTCGTGGAGGGGCCACATCACAAGATACGCAGTATTTT. Protein sequence: CSVRGGATSQDTQYF.

This clonotype was seen more than once but under ten times. The chain carries TRBV6-1 and TRBJ2-6; D not resolved. Germline V gene sequence: CDR1 MNHNS, CDR2 SASEGT. V lost 8 bases, J lost 0 bases, and 8 bases lay in between. This CDR3 contains 14 residues. In DNA, the CDR3 is TGTGCCAGCTTTAAAGGCTCTGGGGCCAACGTCCTGACTTTC. Its translation: CASFKGSGANVLTF.

This clonotype has at least ten counts. The chain joins TRBV10-3 to TRBJ2-2, with a weak D call TRBD1 (6 bases). CDR1 and CDR2 from the germline V gene are ENHRY and SYGVKD. There are 16 residues in the CDR3. V was pared by 4 bases and J by 4 bases, with 16 bases between. CDR3: CAISAGRGEGTGELFF. CDR3 sequence (DNA): TGTGCCATCAGTGCCGGCAGGGGTGAGGGCACCGGGGAGCTGTTTTTT.

The chain employs TRBV6-5 and TRBJ2-7; 10 bases match TRBD2. The CDR3 contains 15 residues. Germline values: CDR1 MNHEY, CDR2 SVGAGI. Trimming cost V 4 bases and J 3 bases; bases outside gene matches: 6. The CDR3 DNA reads as TGTGCCAGCAGTTTACTAGCGGGAAGGTACTACGAGCAGTACTTC. It yields the protein CASSLLAGRYYEQYF.

This clonotype was found many times. Its ends do not fully match the called genes, so a read error is possible. This sequence joins TRBV7-7 and TRBJ2-5; possible D gene TRBD1, 6 bases. CDR1 and CDR2 (germline): SSHAT, FNYEAQ (reference sequence). CDR3 length: 14 residues. The CDR3 spells CASSLSGDQGTQYF. CDR3 coding DNA: TGTGCTAGCAGCTTATCAGGGGACCAAGGGACCCAGTACTTC. The full variable domain, rest sourced from reference TRBV7-7 and TRBJ2-5, is GAGVSQSPRYKVTKRGQDVTLRCDPISSHATLYWYQQALGQGPEFLTYFNYEAQPDKSGLPSDRFSAERPEGSISTLTIQRTEQRDSAMYRCASSLSGDQGTQYFGPGTRLLVL.

The chain carries TRBV4-1 and TRBJ1-2; tentatively, D is TRBD1 (5 bases). CDR1 is MGHRA, CDR2 YSYEKL, per germline. Trimming took 4 bases from V and 6 from J, leaving 21 bases between them. The CDR3 spans 16 residues. CDR3 nucleotides: TGCGCCAGCAGCCTTTGGGTAACAGGAGCTTTGAATGGCTACACCTTC. This gives the protein CASSLWVTGALNGYTF.

This chain links TRBV5-4 with TRBJ2-7; TRBD2 matches at 10 bases. Germline V gene sequence: CDR1 SGHNT, CDR2 YYREEE (reference sequence). The V and J ends lost 0 bases and 2 bases, in that order; junction bases with no gene match: 5. The CDR3 runs 16 residues. DNA of the CDR3: TGTGCCAGCAGCTTGGGCGGCAGCGGGGGGGCCTACGAGCAGTACTTC. Translated: CASSLGGSGGAYEQYF.

At least ten counts were recorded for this clonotype. V usage is TRBV27 and J usage is TRBJ2-1; D unclear. V was trimmed by 2 bases and J by 2 bases, leaving 13 bases between them. Germline-derived CDR1 and CDR2 are MNHEY and SMNVEV (reference sequence). This CDR3 is 16 amino acids long. The CDR3 loop reads CASSLASHQTYNEQFF. CDR3 in DNA: TGTGCCAGCAGTTTAGCGAGCCACCAAACCTACAATGAGCAGTTCTTC.

This clonotype was counted only a few times. V and J are TRBV18 and TRBJ1-6; D possibly corresponds to TRBD1 (5 bases). Germline V gives CDR1 KGHSH, CDR2 LQKENI. The CDR3 length is 16 residues. Trimming stripped 3 bases from V and 5 bases from J, with 14 bases between. Written as DNA, the CDR3 is TGTGCCAGCTCACCTTCATCCGGGGCCGATAATTCACCCCTCCACTTT. Translating gives CASSPSSGADNSPLHF.

The count of this clonotype is one. The chain combines TRBV7-6 with TRBJ1-1; D gene unclear. Germline V gene data show CDR1 as SGHVS and CDR2 as FNYEAQ. The CDR3 contains 13 residues. V dropped 5 bases and J dropped 3 bases, with 10 bases sitting between them. The CDR3 region has the DNA TGTGCCAGCAGCCCCCACTCCCACACTGAAGCTTTCTTT. Amino acids: CASSPHSHTEAFF.

Only a few counts were recorded for this clonotype. The rearrangement joins TRBV20-1 to TRBJ1-1, with TRBD1 as a possible D gene (6 bases). Per germline, CDR1 DFQATT and CDR2 SNEGSKA (reference sequence). Trimming pared 3 bases from V and 7 bases from J, leaving 24 bases between. The CDR3 sequence is 16 residues long. CDR3 protein: CSARGFTIGGANEAFF. DNA of the CDR3: TGCAGTGCTAGGGGGTTTACGATCGGGGGCGCGAATGAAGCTTTCTTT.

This clonotype was observed at least ten times. The gene calls are TRBV7-2 and TRBJ2-5; tentative D call: TRBD2 (5 bases). The CDR3 spans 13 residues. Germline V gene lookup returns CDR1 SGHTA and CDR2 FQGNSA. V was shortened by 2 bases and J by 4 bases, with 8 bases between the two germline ends. The CDR3 here is CASSLNRGETQYF. The CDR3 nucleotides are TGTGCCAGCAGCTTAAACCGGGGAGAGACCCAGTACTTC. The full variable domain, rest sourced from reference TRBV7-2 and TRBJ2-5, is GAGVSQSPSNKVTEKGKDVELRCDPISGHTALYWYRQSLGQGLEFLIYFQGNSAPDKSGLPSDRFSAERTGGSVSTLTIQRTQQEDSAVYLCASSLNRGETQYFGPGTRLLVL.

J is TRBJ2-1 and V is TRBV19; the match to TRBD2 covers 10 bases. Germline values: CDR1 LNHDA, CDR2 SQIVND (reference sequence). The CDR3 runs to 16 residues. Unmatched junction bases numbered 7, after V lost 1 base and J lost 7 bases. The CDR3 loop is CASSIGGLAGVNEQFF. The CDR3 DNA reads TGTGCCAGTAGTATAGGGGGGCTAGCGGGGGTAAATGAGCAGTTCTTC.